This T cell receptor (beta chain) was recovered during a study of cytomegalovirus exposure and HLA in healthy donors. Regarding the study as a whole: Later on, a genetic analysis was performed. It linked a missense variant in DCLRE1C with V- and J-gene trimming of TCR beta.

With 60 Vbeta and 13 Jbeta primers, the PCR was carried out. The protocol was immunoSEQ multiplex PCR, while the TCRdb copy is restricted to in-frame clones and leaves out a portion. This sample has over 110,000 clones, with over 65% found just once. In the case of this clone: Its antigen is undetermined.

The CDR3 length is 15 residues. V gave up 1 base and J gave up 1 base; unmatched junction bases: 1. Germline CDR1 is MNHEY and CDR2 is SMNVEV (reference sequence). This TCR derives from a male donor in good health and CMV-seronegative. Sequencing was performed on PBMCs. V is TRBV27 and J is TRBJ2-3; 8 bases fit TRBD1. The CDR3 here is CASSLLQGGTDTQYF. CDR3 in DNA: TGTGCCAGCAGTTTATTACAGGGGGGCACAGATACGCAGTATTTT.